Included here is one T cell receptor (beta chain) sequence, with context. Germline loops: CDR1 LGHNA, CDR2 YSLEER. The length of the CDR3 is 20 residues. Deletions cut 0 bases from V and 4 bases from J, with 25 bases between. The source of the sample is a study of identifying expanded T cells in peripheral blood. Assay: immunoSEQ multiplex PCR; the TCRdb copy retains only in-frame clones and omits some. Of fewer than 110,000 clones in the sample, about 83% were seen once. The chain employs TRBV4-3 and TRBJ2-1; D possibly matches TRBD1 or TRBD2 (6 bases each). Sequenced material: blood. This clonotype originated in a person between 18 and 69 years old in good health. DNA of the CDR3: TGCGCCAGCAGCCAAGATCCAAAAATCGGGGGCGTTTCGGCTTACAATGAGCAGTTCTTC. Protein product: CASSQDPKIGGVSAYNEQFF.